This T cell receptor beta chain was sequenced during a study of T-cell reconstitution after alpha-beta-depleted transplantation in children. The CDR3 extends over 12 amino acids. V lost 4 bases and J lost 5, with 9 bases in between. Germline V lookup: CDR1 SQVTM, CDR2 ANQGSEA. This clonotype was detected ten times or more. Unique molecular identifiers were incorporated into the prepared TCRbeta library. TCRdb re-called the PCR reads with MiXCR, one entry per CDR3 protein. Found here are roughly 670,000 distinct CDR3 sequences, approximately 14% of them singletons; the top ten hold 0.79%. This chain connects TRBV29-1 to TRBJ2-1, with a weak D call TRBD2 (5 bases). The material was PBMCs, obtained before TCRalphabeta/CD19-depleted stem cell transplant. This TCR derives from a girl aged 2-10 years with congenital amegakaryocytic thrombocytopenia, due to receive a stem cell transplant. CDR3 DNA sequence: TGCAGCGTTGGGTCGGAGGACAATGAGCAGTTCTTC. Protein: CSVGSEDNEQFF.